The 10 T cell receptor beta chains below come from one sample, sequenced in a study of blood T cell repertoires in COVID-19. Assay: immunoSEQ multiplex PCR; the TCRdb copy retains only in-frame clones and omits some. The sample records 150,000 to 200,000 clones, roughly 86% being singletons. The sample taken for sequencing was peripheral blood. The receptors were sampled from a man between 18 and 35 years old with acute or convalescent COVID-19.

The rearrangement uses TRBV19 and TRBJ2-1; no clear D gene. CDR1 is LNHDA and CDR2 is SQIVND in the germline V gene (reference sequence). The length of the CDR3 is 12 residues. V was trimmed by 10 bases and J by 4 bases, leaving 11 bases between them. The CDR3 nucleotides read TGTGCCACACAGACACTTTACAATGAGCAGTTCTTC. It is translated as CATQTLYNEQFF.

A few counts support this clone. V is TRBV6-5 and J is TRBJ1-5; maybe TRBD1 (5 bases). In germline, CDR1 is MNHEY, CDR2 SVGAGI. Trimming took 8 bases from V and 0 from J, leaving 8 bases between them. CDR3 length equals 13 residues. The DNA for the CDR3 is TGTGCCAGCCGACAGAATAGCAATCAGCCCCAGCATTTT. It translates to CASRQNSNQPQHF.

J is TRBJ2-1 and V is TRBV4-1; 12 bases line up with TRBD2. Trimming cost V 1 base and J 9 bases; bases outside gene matches: 4. The V gene's germline CDR1 is MGHRA and CDR2 YSYEKL. The CDR3 has 15 residues. In DNA form, the CDR3 reads TGCGCCAGCAGCCAAGGCCTAGCGGGGGGGCTTGAGCAGTTCTTC. This gives the protein CASSQGLAGGLEQFF.

The chain joins TRBV3-1 (or the pseudogene TRBV3-2) to TRBJ2-3, with 15 bases aligning to TRBD2. V shed 4 bases and J 0 bases; nucleotides not matched to a gene: 5. Germline assignment: CDR1 LGHDT and CDR2 YNNKEL (reference sequence). The CDR3 sequence is 18 residues long. CDR3 loop: CASSLGLAGGLSTDTQYF. The CDR3 DNA sequence: TGTGCCAGCAGCCTAGGACTAGCGGGGGGGCTGAGCACAGATACGCAGTATTTT.

The chain has TRBV2 and TRBJ2-7; 7 bases are a match to TRBD1. The V gene end was trimmed by 11 bases and the J gene end by 4 bases; junction bases not matched to a gene: 8. There are 12 residues in the CDR3. In germline, CDR1 is SNHLY, CDR2 FYNNEI. The CDR3 nucleotides are TGTGCCGGGGGACAGAGAATTTACGAGCAGTACGTC. As protein: CAGGQRIYEQYV.

The V gene is TRBV6-5, the J gene TRBJ2-7, with TRBD1 matching over 9 bases. V was pared by 4 bases and J by 3 bases, with 7 bases of the junction left unmatched. The germline CDR1 and CDR2 sequences are MNHEY and SVGAGI. CDR3 length equals 15 residues. The CDR3 DNA reads TGTGCCAGCAGTTCCCCGGGACAGGGAATCTACGAGCAGTACTTC. Its translation is CASSSPGQGIYEQYF.

J is TRBJ1-5 and V is TRBV5-1; D unclear. From germline, CDR1 is SGHRS and CDR2 YFSETQ. The V and J ends lost 5 bases and 0 bases respectively, with 9 bases between them. This CDR3 comprises 14 residues. The CDR3 loop reads CASSINYSNQPQHF. For the CDR3, the DNA is TGCGCCAGCAGTATTAATTATAGCAATCAGCCCCAGCATTTT.

The chain links TRBV7-6 to TRBJ1-5; 7 nucleotides line up with TRBD1. CDR1 SGHVS and CDR2 FNYEAQ come from the germline V gene. The ends lost 2 bases at V and 6 bases at J; junction bases unmatched: 7. The CDR3 sequence is 15 residues long. The CDR3 DNA is TGTGCCAGCAGCTTATCGGACAGGTTAGGTCAGCCCCAGCATTTT. Translation: CASSLSDRLGQPQHF.

This chain links TRBV6-6 with TRBJ2-7; 7 positions agree with TRBD1. CDR3 length: 14 amino acids. Germline CDR1 and CDR2: MNHNY and SVGAGI (reference sequence). With 8 bases clipped from V and 4 bases from J, the junction kept 11 bases outside the gene matches. The CDR3 is CASSIGTEIYEQYF. The CDR3, as DNA: TGTGCCAGCTCTATCGGGACAGAGATATACGAGCAGTACTTC.

The chain has TRBV4-1 and TRBJ1-3, with a tentative D call TRBD1 (6 bases). Germline CDR1 is MGHRA and CDR2 is YSYEKL. V gave up 1 base and J gave up 4 bases, with 17 bases separating them. The CDR3 is made up of 17 amino acids. In DNA, the CDR3 is TGCGCCAGCAGCCAAGTCCCACGGGGGGCGTCAGGAAACACCATATATTTT. Protein: CASSQVPRGASGNTIYF.